Described below is a single TCR beta chain sequence and its context. The junction differs from germline at one of its ends, possibly a read error. Relapse after autologous stem cell transplantation occurred in every patient, and brentuximab vedotin exposure varied. Per the germline V gene, CDR1 is DFQATT and CDR2 is SNEGSKA (reference sequence). This CDR3 region has 8 residues. Assay: immunoSEQ multiplex PCR; the TCRdb copy retains only in-frame clones and omits some. The sample lists 75,000 to 100,000 clones, roughly 79% occurring once. The data are from a study of PD-1 blockade in classical Hodgkin lymphoma. About the research overall: The study gave patients nivolumab 3 mg/kg intravenously every 2 weeks.

This TCR was sampled from a human donor with classical Hodgkin lymphoma. The rearrangement uses TRBV20-1 and TRBJ2-1, with TRBD2 as a possible D gene (6 bases). The material was peripheral blood mononuclear cells (PBMCs), obtained before the second cycle of nivolumab. The CDR3 spells CSAGSGVF. The DNA for the CDR3 is TGCAGTGCTGGATCGGGGGTCTTC.